The source of this T cell receptor beta chain is a study of beta chain features in type 1 diabetes. Study details: Examined across all samples were some 99 million sorted cells. The study, taken as a whole, reports: Shortening of TCRB CDR3s, moderate but significant, appeared in all four CD4+ subsets of Type 1 diabetes patients.

Expressed TCRB transcripts were sequenced because the isolated RNA had all been reverse transcribed beforehand. The table came from immunoSEQ multiplex PCR; TCRdb's copy has only in-frame clones and leaves some out. The top ten clones hold around 0.12% of a sample with 500,000 to 800,000 clones, approximately 13% of them seen once. In the case of this clone: Its antigen is currently unknown.

Germline V lookup: CDR1 SGDLS, CDR2 YYNGEE. This CDR3 is built from 14 residues. The V end was cut by 0 bases, the J end by 1 base, with 4 bases between. Using CD45RO/CCR7/CD25/CD127/CD95/CD27, CD4+ naive, central memory, regulatory and stem cell-like memory cells were sorted. The V and J genes are TRBV9 and TRBJ1-4; no clear D gene. The sequencing input was naive CD4+ T cells from blood. This receptor was identified in a man aged 30 to 45 with type 1 diabetes. The CDR3 loop reads CASSVAGTNEKLFF. The CDR3 nucleotides are TGTGCCAGCAGCGTAGCGGGAACTAATGAAAAACTGTTTTTT.